The 8 T cell receptor beta chains below all came from one sample that was sequenced in a study of post-analysis software for immune sequencing data. Every TCR beta cDNA library bore unique molecular identifiers. TCRdb re-called the PCR reads through MiXCR, storing one row per CDR3 protein. This table holds 700,000 to 900,000 distinct CDR3 sequences, around 45% found once. The study, taken as a whole, reports: Compared with controls, patients had more of about 5 TRBV segments, including TRBV5-6, TRBV5-1 and TRBV20-1.

No antigens are known for them. The sequenced material came from blood. These receptors were taken from a girl between 5 and 17 years old with multiple sclerosis.

This rearrangement joins TRBV28 to TRBJ2-7, with 15 bases fitting TRBD2. The V gene end was trimmed by 2 bases and the J gene end by 5 bases; junction bases not matched to a gene: 10. Germline V lookup: CDR1 MDHEN, CDR2 SYDVKM. The CDR3 runs 18 residues. CDR3: CASSLMTGLAGGLHEQYF. The CDR3, as DNA: TGTGCCAGCAGTTTAATGACCGGACTAGCGGGAGGGCTCCACGAGCAGTACTTC.

The V and J genes are TRBV6-5 and TRBJ2-3; unclear D gene. Germline CDR1 is MNHEY and CDR2 is SVGAGI. V was clipped by 4 bases and J by 4 bases, with 12 bases between them. The CDR3 runs to 14 residues. The CDR3 DNA reads as TGTGCCAGCAGTTTCGGCTTACCCCCAGATACGCAGTATTTT. It is translated as CASSFGLPPDTQYF.

This clonotype came up once. The CDR3 reads CASSLGDADNEQFF. CDR3 nucleotides: TGTGCCAGCAGCTTAGGGGACGCCGACAATGAGCAGTTCTTC. This chain uses TRBV7-9 with TRBJ2-1; D might be TRBD1 or TRBD2, each matching 5 bases. V was shortened by 1 base and J by 5 bases, with 9 bases between the two germline ends. The germline V gene encodes CDR1 SEHNR and CDR2 FQNEAQ (reference sequence). The CDR3 totals 14 residues.

Points on this clonotype: A read error may produce the germline difference seen at one junction end. The chain is built from TRBV6-5 and TRBJ2-3, with 11 positions matching TRBD2. CDR3 length: 15 amino acids. Germline loops: CDR1 MNHEY, CDR2 SVGAGI. This CDR3 reads CASRKGLAAADTRYF. CDR3 bases: TGTGCCAGCAGAAAGGGACTAGCGGCGGCAGATACGCGGTATTTT.

The gene calls are TRBV5-6 and TRBJ2-1; tentative D call: TRBD1 (5 bases). V was clipped by 2 bases and J by 9 bases, with 15 bases between them. CDR1 is SGHDT and CDR2 is YYEEEE in the germline V gene. This CDR3 has 14 amino acids. Here the CDR3 DNA reads TGTGCCAGCAGCTTTGGGGCAGGAGTGGGTGAGCAGTTCTTC. Translated: CASSFGAGVGEQFF.

Details on this clonotype: Its ends do not fully match the called genes, so a read error is possible. V gene TRBV6-5 combines with J gene TRBJ2-1; the D call may be TRBD1 or TRBD2 (6 bases each). Germline CDR1 MNHEY, CDR2 SVGAGI. There are 14 residues in the CDR3. CDR3 in amino acids: CAGSIRTAGNEQFF. CDR3 bases: TGTGCCGGCAGTATCAGGACAGCGGGCAATGAGCAGTTCTTC.

This sequence joins TRBV15 and TRBJ2-3, with 9 positions matching TRBD2. Germline V gives CDR1 LNHNV, CDR2 YYDKDF (reference sequence). This CDR3 has 17 amino acids. Trimming at V came to 0 bases and at J to 4 bases, leaving 8 bases not matched to a gene. Here the CDR3 DNA reads TGTGCCACCAGCAGAGAATTGGTAGCGGGAGTAGCAGATACGCAGTATTTT. Protein sequence: CATSRELVAGVADTQYF.

This clonotype was seen a few times. The V and J genes are TRBV20-1 and TRBJ2-7; D call uncertain. The V gene's germline CDR1 is DFQATT and CDR2 SNEGSKA (reference sequence). With 6 bases removed from V and 3 bases from J, the gap between germline ends came to 6 bases. The CDR3 is 10 amino acids. CDR3 sequence (DNA): TGCAGTGCCCCAATCTACGAGCAGTACTTC. This translates into CSAPIYEQYF.